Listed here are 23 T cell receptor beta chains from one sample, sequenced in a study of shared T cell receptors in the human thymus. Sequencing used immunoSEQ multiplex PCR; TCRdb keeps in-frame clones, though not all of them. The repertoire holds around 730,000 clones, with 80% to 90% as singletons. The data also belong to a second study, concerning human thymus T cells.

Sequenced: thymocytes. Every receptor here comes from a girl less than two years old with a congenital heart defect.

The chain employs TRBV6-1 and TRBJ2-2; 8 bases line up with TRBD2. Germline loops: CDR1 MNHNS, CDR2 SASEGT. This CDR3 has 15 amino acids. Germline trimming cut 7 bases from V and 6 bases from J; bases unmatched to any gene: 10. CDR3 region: CASTQDTGRAGELFF. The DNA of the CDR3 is TGTGCCAGCACCCAGGACACCGGGAGGGCCGGGGAGCTGTTTTTT.

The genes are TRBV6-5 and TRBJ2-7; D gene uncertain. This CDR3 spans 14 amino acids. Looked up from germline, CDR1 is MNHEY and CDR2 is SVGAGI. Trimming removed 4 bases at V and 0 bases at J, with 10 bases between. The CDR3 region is CASSWSASSYEQYF. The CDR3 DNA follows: TGTGCCAGCAGTTGGAGCGCAAGCTCCTACGAGCAGTACTTC.

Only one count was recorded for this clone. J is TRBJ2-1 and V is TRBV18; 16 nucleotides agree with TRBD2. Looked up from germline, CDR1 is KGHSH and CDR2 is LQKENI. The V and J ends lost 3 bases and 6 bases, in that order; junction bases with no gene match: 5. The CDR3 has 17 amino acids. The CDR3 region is CASSPSGTSGGANEQFF. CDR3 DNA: TGTGCCAGCTCACCTTCCGGGACTAGCGGGGGGGCCAATGAGCAGTTCTTC.

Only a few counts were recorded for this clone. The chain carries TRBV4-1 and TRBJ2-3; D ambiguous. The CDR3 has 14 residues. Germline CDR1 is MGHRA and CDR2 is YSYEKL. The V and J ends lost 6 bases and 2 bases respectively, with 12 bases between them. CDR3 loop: CASRRREYTDTQYF. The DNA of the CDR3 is TGCGCCAGCAGGCGGCGTGAGTACACAGATACGCAGTATTTT.

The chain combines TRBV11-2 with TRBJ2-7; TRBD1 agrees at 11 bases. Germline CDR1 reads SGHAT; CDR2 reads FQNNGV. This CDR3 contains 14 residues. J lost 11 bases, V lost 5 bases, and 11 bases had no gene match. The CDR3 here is CASSPGQGAPGEYF. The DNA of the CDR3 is TGTGCCAGCAGCCCAGGACAGGGGGCCCCGGGGGAGTACTTC.

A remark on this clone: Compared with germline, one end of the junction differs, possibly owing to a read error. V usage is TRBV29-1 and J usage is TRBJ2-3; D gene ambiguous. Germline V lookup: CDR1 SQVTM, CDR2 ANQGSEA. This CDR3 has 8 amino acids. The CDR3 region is CSVAPLDW. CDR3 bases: TGCAGCGTTGCTCCCCTCGACTGG.

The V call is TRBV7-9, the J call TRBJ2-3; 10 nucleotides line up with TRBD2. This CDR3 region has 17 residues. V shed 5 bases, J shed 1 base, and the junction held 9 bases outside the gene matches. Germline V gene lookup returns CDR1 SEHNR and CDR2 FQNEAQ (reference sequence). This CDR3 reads CASSRPGLAECTDTQYF. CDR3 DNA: TGTGCCAGCAGCCGACCTGGACTAGCGGAGTGCACAGATACGCAGTATTTT.

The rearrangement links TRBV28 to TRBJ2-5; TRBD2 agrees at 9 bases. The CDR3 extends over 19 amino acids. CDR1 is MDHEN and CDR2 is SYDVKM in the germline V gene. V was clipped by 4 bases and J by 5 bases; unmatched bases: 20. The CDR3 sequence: CASSSYLAGEDEGEETQYF. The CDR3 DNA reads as TGTGCCAGCAGTTCTTACTTAGCGGGGGAGGACGAGGGGGAGGAGACCCAGTACTTC.

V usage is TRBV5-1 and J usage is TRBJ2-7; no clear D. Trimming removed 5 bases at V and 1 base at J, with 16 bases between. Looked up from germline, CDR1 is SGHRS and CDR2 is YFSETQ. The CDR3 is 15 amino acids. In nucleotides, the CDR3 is TGCGCCAGCAGGGTCGGTTTAACGTGGTCCTACGAGCAGTACTTC. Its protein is CASRVGLTWSYEQYF. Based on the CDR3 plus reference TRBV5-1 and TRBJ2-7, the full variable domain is KAGVTQTPRYLIKTRGQQVTLSCSPISGHRSVSWYQQTPGQGLQFLFEYFSETQRNKGNFPGRFSGRQFSNSRSEMNVSTLELGDSALYLCASRVGLTWSYEQYFGPGTRLTVT.

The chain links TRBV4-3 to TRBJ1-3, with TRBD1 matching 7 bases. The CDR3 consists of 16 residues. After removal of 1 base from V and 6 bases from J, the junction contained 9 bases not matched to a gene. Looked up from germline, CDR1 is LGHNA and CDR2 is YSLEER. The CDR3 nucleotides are TGCGCCAGCAGCCAAGGCCAGGGGGTTCTCCAAAACACCATATATTTT. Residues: CASSQGQGVLQNTIYF.

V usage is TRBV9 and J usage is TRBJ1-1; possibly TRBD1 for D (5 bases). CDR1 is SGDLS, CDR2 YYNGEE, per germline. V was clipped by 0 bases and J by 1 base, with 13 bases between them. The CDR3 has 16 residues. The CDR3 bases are TGTGCCAGCAGCGTAGGGGGGAGGGTGGGGAACACTGAAGCTTTCTTT. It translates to CASSVGGRVGNTEAFF.

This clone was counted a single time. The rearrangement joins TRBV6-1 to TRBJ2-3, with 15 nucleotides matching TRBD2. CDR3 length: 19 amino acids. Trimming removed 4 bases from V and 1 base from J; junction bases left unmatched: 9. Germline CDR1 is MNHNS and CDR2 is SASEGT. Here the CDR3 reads CASSVRTSGGAAGTDTQYF. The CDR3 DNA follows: TGTGCCAGCAGTGTCCGGACTAGCGGGGGGGCGGCTGGCACAGATACGCAGTATTTT.

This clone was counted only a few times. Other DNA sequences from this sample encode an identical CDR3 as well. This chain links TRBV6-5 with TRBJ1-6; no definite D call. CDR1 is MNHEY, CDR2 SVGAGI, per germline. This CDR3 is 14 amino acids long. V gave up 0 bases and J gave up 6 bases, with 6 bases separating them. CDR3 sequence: CASSYSTSNSPLHF. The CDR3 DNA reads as TGTGCCAGCAGTTACTCTACGAGTAATTCACCCCTCCACTTT.

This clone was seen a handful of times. CDR3 in amino acids: CASSLTTRNTEAFF. In DNA, the CDR3 is TGTGCCAGCAGCTTAACTACCCGGAACACTGAAGCTTTCTTT. The chain carries TRBV5-4 and TRBJ1-1; D is uncertain. Trimming removed 2 bases at V and 1 base at J, with 9 bases between. The CDR3 totals 14 residues. In germline, CDR1 is SGHNT, CDR2 YYREEE (reference sequence).

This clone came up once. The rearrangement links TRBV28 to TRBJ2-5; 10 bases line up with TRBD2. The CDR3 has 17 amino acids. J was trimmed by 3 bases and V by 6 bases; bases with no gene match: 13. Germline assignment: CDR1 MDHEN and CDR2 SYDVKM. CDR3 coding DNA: TGTGCCAGCAGCGAGCGGGGGGGCAAGACTTCCAAAGAGACCCAGTACTTC. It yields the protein CASSERGGKTSKETQYF.

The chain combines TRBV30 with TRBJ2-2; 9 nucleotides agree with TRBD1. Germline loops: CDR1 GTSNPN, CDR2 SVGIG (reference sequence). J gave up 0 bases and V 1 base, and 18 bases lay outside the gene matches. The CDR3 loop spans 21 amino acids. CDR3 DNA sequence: TGTGCCTGGAGTGACCCGTCCGGGACAGGGAGGAAAGTTACGAACACCGGGGAGCTGTTTTTT. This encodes CAWSDPSGTGRKVTNTGELFF.

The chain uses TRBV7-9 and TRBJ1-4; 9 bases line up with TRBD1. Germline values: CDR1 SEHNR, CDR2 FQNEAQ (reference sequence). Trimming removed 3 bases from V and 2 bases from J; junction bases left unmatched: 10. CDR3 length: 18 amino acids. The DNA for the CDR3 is TGTGCCAGCAGCTTCTACCGGGACAGGGATTACACTAATGAAAAACTGTTTTTT. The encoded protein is CASSFYRDRDYTNEKLFF. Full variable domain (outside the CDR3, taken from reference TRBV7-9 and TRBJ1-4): DTGVSQNPRHKITKRGQNVTFRCDPISEHNRLYWYRQTLGQGPEFLTYFQNEAQLEKSRLLSDRFSAERPKGSFSTLEIQRTEQGDSAMYLCASSFYRDRDYTNEKLFFGSGTQLSVL.

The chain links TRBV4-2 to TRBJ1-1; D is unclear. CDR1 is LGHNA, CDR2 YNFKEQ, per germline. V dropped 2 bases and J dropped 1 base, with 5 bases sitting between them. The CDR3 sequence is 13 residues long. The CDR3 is CASSQTWNTEAFF. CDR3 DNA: TGTGCCAGCAGCCAAACATGGAACACTGAAGCTTTCTTT.

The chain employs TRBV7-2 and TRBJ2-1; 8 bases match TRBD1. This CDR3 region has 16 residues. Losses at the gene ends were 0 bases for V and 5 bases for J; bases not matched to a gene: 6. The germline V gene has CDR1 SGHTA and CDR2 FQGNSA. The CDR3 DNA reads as TGTGCCAGCAGCTTAGCCACCGACAGGGGTAACAATGAGCAGTTCTTC. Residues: CASSLATDRGNNEQFF. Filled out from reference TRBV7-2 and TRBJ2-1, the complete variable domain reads GAGVSQSPSNKVTEKGKDVELRCDPISGHTALYWYRQSLGQGLEFLIYFQGNSAPDKSGLPSDRFSAERTGGSVSTLTIQRTQQEDSAVYLCASSLATDRGNNEQFFGPGTRLTVL.

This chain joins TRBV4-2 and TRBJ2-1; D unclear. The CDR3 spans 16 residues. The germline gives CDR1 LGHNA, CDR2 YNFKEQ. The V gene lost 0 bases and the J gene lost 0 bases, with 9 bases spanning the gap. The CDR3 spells CASSQDLVSSYNEQFF. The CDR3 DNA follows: TGTGCCAGCAGCCAAGATCTTGTTAGCTCCTACAATGAGCAGTTCTTC.

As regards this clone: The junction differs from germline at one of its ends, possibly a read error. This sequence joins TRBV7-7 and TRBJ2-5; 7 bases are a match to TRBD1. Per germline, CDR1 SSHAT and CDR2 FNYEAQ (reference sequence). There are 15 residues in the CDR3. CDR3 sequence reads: CASSFSDRSQETQYF. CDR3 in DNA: TGTGCTAGCAGCTTCTCGGACAGGAGTCAAGAGACCCAGTACTTC. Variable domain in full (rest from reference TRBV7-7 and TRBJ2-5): GAGVSQSPRYKVTKRGQDVTLRCDPISSHATLYWYQQALGQGPEFLTYFNYEAQPDKSGLPSDRFSAERPEGSISTLTIQRTEQRDSAMYRCASSFSDRSQETQYFGPGTRLLVL.

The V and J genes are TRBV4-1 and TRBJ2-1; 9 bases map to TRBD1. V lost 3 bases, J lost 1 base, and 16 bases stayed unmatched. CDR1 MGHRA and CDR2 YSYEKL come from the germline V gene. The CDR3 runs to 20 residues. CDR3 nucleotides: TGCGCCAGCAGCCACGATCTCGGGACAGGGTATATGGGGTCCTACAATGAGCAGTTCTTC. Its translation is CASSHDLGTGYMGSYNEQFF.

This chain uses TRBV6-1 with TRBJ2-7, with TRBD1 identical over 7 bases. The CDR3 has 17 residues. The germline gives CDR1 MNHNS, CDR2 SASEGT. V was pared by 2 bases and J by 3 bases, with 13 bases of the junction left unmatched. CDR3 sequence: CASSEKSRDSRNYEQYF. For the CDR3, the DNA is TGTGCCAGCAGTGAAAAATCCCGGGACAGTCGGAACTACGAGCAGTACTTC.